This T cell receptor beta chain was recovered during a study of pediatric ulcerative colitis. TCRdb's table, derived via immunoSEQ multiplex PCR, lists solely in-frame clones and lacks some. The sample gives 54,000 or so clones, more than 75% of which show up once; approximately 1.5% is in the top ten. Germline lookup yields CDR1 MNHNY and CDR2 SVGAGI (reference sequence). This CDR3 spans 16 amino acids. Trimming removed 10 bases at V and 0 bases at J, with 20 bases between. Sequencing used blood. This chain joins TRBV6-6 and TRBJ2-3; D is uncertain. This TCR came from a boy under 18 who was a control in a study of pediatric ulcerative colitis. The CDR3 DNA sequence: TGTGCCACCTTGTATGGTGCAACCCGAAGCACAGATACGCAGTATTTT. Protein sequence: CATLYGATRSTDTQYF.